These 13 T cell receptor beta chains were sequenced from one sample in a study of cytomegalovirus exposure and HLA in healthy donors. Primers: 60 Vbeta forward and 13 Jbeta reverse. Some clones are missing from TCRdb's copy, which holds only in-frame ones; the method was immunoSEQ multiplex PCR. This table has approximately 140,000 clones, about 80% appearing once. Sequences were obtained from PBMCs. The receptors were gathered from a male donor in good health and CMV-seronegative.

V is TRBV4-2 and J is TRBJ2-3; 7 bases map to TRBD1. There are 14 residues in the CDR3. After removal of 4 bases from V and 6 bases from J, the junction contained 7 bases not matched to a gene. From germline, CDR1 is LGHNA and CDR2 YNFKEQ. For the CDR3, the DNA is TGTGCCAGCAGCCCGGGGACAGAGGGGGATACGCAGTATTTT. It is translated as CASSPGTEGDTQYF.

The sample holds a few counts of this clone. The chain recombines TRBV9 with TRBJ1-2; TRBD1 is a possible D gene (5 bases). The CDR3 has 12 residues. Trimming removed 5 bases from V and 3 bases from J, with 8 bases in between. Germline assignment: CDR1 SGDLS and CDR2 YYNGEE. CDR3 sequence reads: CASRGADYGYTF. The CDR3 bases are TGTGCCAGCAGAGGGGCAGACTATGGCTACACCTTC.

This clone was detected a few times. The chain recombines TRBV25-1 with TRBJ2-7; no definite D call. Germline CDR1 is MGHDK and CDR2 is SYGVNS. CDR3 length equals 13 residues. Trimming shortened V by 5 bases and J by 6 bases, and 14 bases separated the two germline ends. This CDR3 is CASSSLERSEQYF. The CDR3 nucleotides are TGTGCCAGCAGTAGTCTCGAGAGGTCCGAGCAGTACTTC.

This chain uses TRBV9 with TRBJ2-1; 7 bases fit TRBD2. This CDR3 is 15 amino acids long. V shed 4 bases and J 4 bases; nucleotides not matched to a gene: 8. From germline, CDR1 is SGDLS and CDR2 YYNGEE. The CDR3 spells CASSLGGDWYNEQFF. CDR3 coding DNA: TGTGCCAGCAGCCTGGGAGGGGACTGGTACAATGAGCAGTTCTTC.

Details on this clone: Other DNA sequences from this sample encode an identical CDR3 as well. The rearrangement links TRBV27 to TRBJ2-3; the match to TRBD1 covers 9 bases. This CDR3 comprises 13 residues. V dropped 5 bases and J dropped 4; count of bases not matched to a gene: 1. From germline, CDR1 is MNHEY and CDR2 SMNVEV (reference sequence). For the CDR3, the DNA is TGTGCCAGCAGTCGACAGGGGGCAGATACGCAGTATTTT. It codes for CASSRQGADTQYF.

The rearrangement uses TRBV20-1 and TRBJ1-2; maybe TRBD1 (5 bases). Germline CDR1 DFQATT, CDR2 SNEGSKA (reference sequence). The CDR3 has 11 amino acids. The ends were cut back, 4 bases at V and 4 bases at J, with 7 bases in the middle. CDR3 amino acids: CSAITGYGYTF. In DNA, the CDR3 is TGCAGTGCTATAACAGGCTATGGCTACACCTTC.

CDR3 coding DNA: TGTGCCAGCAGCTTGCAGGCTAGCGGGGGCCGGAAGACCCAGTACTTC. It encodes CASSLQASGGRKTQYF. The chain recombines TRBV5-6 with TRBJ2-5; 10 bases fit TRBD2. Germline-derived CDR1 and CDR2 are SGHDT and YYEEEE. The CDR3 has 16 residues. The V gene end was trimmed by 1 base and the J gene end by 6 bases; junction bases not matched to a gene: 9.

CDR3 residues: CASRDRSFNGNTIYF. The DNA for the CDR3 is TGCGCCAGCAGGGACAGGTCCTTCAATGGAAACACCATATATTTT. This sequence joins TRBV4-1 and TRBJ1-3; 7 bases are shared with TRBD1. CDR1 and CDR2 (germline): MGHRA, YSYEKL. The CDR3 has 15 residues. V lost 6 bases to trimming and J lost 3 bases; unmatched junction nucleotides: 8.

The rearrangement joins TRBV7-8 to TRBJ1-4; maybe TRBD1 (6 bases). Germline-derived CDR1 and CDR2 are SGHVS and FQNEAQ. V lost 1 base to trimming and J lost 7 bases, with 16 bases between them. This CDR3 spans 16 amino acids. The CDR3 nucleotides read TGTGCCAGCAGCTTAGATGGGCTGGGACATTTTGAAAAACTGTTTTTT. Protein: CASSLDGLGHFEKLFF.

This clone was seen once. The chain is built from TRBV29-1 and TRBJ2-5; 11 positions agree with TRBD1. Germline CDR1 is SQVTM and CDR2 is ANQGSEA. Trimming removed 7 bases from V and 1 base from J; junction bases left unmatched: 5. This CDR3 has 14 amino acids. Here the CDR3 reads CSGTGTGGQETQYF. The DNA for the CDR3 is TGCAGCGGCACCGGGACAGGGGGCCAAGAGACCCAGTACTTC.

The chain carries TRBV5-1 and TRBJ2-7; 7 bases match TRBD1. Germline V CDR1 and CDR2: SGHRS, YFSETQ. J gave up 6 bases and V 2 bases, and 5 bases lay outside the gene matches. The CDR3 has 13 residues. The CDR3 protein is CASSLTPGGEQYF. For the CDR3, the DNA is TGCGCCAGCAGCTTAACTCCAGGGGGCGAGCAGTACTTC. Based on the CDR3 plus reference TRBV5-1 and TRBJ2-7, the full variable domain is KAGVTQTPRYLIKTRGQQVTLSCSPISGHRSVSWYQQTPGQGLQFLFEYFSETQRNKGNFPGRFSGRQFSNSRSEMNVSTLELGDSALYLCASSLTPGGEQYFGPGTRLTVT.

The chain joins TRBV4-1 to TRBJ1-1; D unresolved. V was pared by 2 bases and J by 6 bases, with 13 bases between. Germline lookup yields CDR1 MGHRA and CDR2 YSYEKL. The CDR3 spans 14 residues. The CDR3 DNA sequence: TGCGCCAGCAGCCAAAGACCGGGGATGGCTGAAGCTTTCTTT. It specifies CASSQRPGMAEAFF.

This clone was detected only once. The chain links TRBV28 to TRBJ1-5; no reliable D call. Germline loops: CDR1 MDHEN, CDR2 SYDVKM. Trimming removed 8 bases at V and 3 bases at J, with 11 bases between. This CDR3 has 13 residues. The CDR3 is CASRVDLNQPQHF. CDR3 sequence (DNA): TGTGCCAGCCGGGTTGACCTCAATCAGCCCCAGCATTTT.